The present TCR beta chain was sequenced within a study of blood T cell repertoires in COVID-19. Method: immunoSEQ multiplex PCR; TCRdb's copy keeps in-frame clones and lacks some. The sample consists of just over 250,000 clones, 80% to 90% of them appearing once. The CDR3 is 14 amino acids. V dropped 5 bases and J dropped 8; count of bases not matched to a gene: 6. The germline CDR1 and CDR2 sequences are LGHDT and YNNKEL (reference sequence). The TCR sequence derives from a woman aged 65 to 85 with COVID-19, enrolled during active disease. The sequenced material came from peripheral blood. V usage is TRBV3-1 (or the pseudogene TRBV3-2) and J usage is TRBJ1-4, with 9 nucleotides matching TRBD1. CDR3: CASSNWDRVEKLFF. The CDR3 region has the DNA TGTGCCAGCAGCAACTGGGACAGGGTAGAAAAACTGTTTTTT.